This TCR beta chain came from a study of blood T cells in healthy people across ages. A sample-barcoded 5' primer and a J-beta primer mix were used in a second PCR of roughly 7 to 12 cycles. MiXCR was run by TCRdb on the 5' RACE reads, yielding one entry per CDR3 protein. Among approximately 850,000 distinct CDR3 sequences listed, 58% were seen once. Study-wide findings and caveats: Investigators treated diversity estimates from one million T cells as underestimates.

Turning to this clonotype: The antigen remains unidentified. One junction end does not reproduce the germline sequence, and a read error may be involved.

The sequence was collected from a man aged 30 to 39 in good health. The sequencing sample was made of blood.

In nucleotides, the CDR3 is TGTGCCAACAGCTTAGGTTCAGGGTCACGGGAGCAGTACTTC. Its protein is CANSLGSGSREQYF. V usage is TRBV7-3 and J usage is TRBJ2-7, with D possibly being TRBD1 (5 bases). The V gene's germline CDR1 is SGHTA and CDR2 FQGTGA. The length of the CDR3 is 14 residues.